What follows are 22 T cell receptor beta chains derived from one specimen sequenced in a study of blood T cells in healthy people across ages (dated by TCRdb to between 2014 and 2017). Library preparation employed 5' RACE. The run used an Illumina HiSeq 2500. A second PCR of about 6 to 11 cycles was performed with a sample-barcoded 5' primer and a J-beta primer mix. TCRdb cleaned the public reads at Q25 with fastp, built clones with MiXCR and kept in-frame beta chains. Entries are consolidated by CDR3 protein sequence, retaining the most common genes and DNA. A total of some 1.4 million distinct CDR3 sequences appear in this sample, 42% of them only once. The ten biggest clones cover 7% to 9.5% of the sample. The specimen sequenced was blood. The origin of the receptors is a woman aged 18 to 35 in good health.

This chain uses TRBV29-1 with TRBJ1-1, with D uncertain. The CDR3 extends over 11 amino acids. Between the trimmed V and J ends, which lost 4 bases and 4 bases, there was a span of 7 bases. Germline V CDR1 and CDR2: SQVTM, ANQGSEA. CDR3 region: CSVGWTTEAFF. The CDR3 nucleotides are TGCAGCGTTGGCTGGACCACTGAAGCTTTCTTT.

This clonotype was observed a few times. The V call is TRBV14, the J call TRBJ2-5; D gene uncertain. CDR1 is SGHDN and CDR2 is FVKESK in the germline V gene. CDR3 length: 13 amino acids. Trimming left V 2 bases short and J 8 bases short, with 12 bases between. The CDR3 is CASSQLVTETQYF. The CDR3 DNA reads TGTGCCAGCAGCCAATTGGTAACTGAAACCCAGTACTTC.

The genes are TRBV29-1 and TRBJ2-5; tentative D call: TRBD2 (6 bases). The CDR3 totals 13 residues. Trimming shortened V by 6 bases and J by 11 bases, and 22 bases separated the two germline ends. Germline V gene sequence: CDR1 SQVTM, CDR2 ANQGSEA. The CDR3 region is CSVPGTSYNEQYF. CDR3 sequence (DNA): TGCAGCGTACCCGGGACTTCCTACAATGAGCAGTACTTC.

V is TRBV9 and J is TRBJ2-5; a weak D match, TRBD2 (6 bases). The J call may be faulty, since TRBJ2-1 better matches the DNA end. CDR3 length: 13 amino acids. The germline V gene encodes CDR1 SGDLS and CDR2 YYNGEE. The CDR3 region is CASSVGTKETQFF. In DNA, the CDR3 is TGTGCCAGCAGCGTAGGGACTAAAGAGACCCAGTTCTTC.

J is TRBJ1-1 and V is TRBV14, with 11 bases lining up with TRBD1. This CDR3 is 14 amino acids long. The V gene's germline CDR1 is SGHDN and CDR2 FVKESK. The junction had 8 bases not matched to a gene; V was cut back by 4 bases and J by 10 bases. This CDR3 is CASSRGTGGESAFF. The CDR3 bases are TGTGCCAGCAGCCGAGGGACAGGGGGAGAGTCAGCTTTCTTT.

This clonotype was counted between two and nine times. The J gene is TRBJ1-4, the V gene TRBV28, with D hard to call. CDR3 length equals 14 residues. The germline gives CDR1 MDHEN, CDR2 SYDVKM. V was shortened by 1 base and J by 2 bases, with 5 bases between the two germline ends. The CDR3 nucleotides read TGTGCCAGCAGTTTATCGCGGACTAATGAAAAACTGTTTTTT. Encoded protein: CASSLSRTNEKLFF.

There are a few counts of this clonotype. This chain connects TRBV20-1 to TRBJ2-3; 7 bases line up with TRBD1. V was pared by 5 bases and J by 3 bases, with 8 bases of the junction left unmatched. The length of the CDR3 is 14 residues. Germline CDR1 DFQATT, CDR2 SNEGSKA (reference sequence). In nucleotides, the CDR3 is TGCAGTGCTCGGAAGGGGGCGGAAACAGATACGCAGTATTTT. Its translation is CSARKGAETDTQYF.

The chain recombines TRBV12-5 with TRBJ2-1, with 15 bases that match TRBD2. The end of the DNA is better explained by TRBJ2-7, so the J call may be wrong. Germline V lookup: CDR1 LGHNT, CDR2 FRNRAP. This CDR3 region has 18 residues. The CDR3 DNA reads TGTGCTAGTGGTTTGGGAAATGGACTAGCGGGAGGGCGGAATGAGCAGTACTTC. Its protein is CASGLGNGLAGGRNEQYF.

The CDR3 DNA sequence: TGTGCCACCAGCAGGGCTAGCGTGACCGGTACGCAGTATTTT. This sequence encodes CATSRASVTGTQYF. J is TRBJ2-3 and V is TRBV15; the D gene is possibly TRBD2 (6 bases). Per germline, CDR1 LNHNV and CDR2 YYDKDF (reference sequence). With 3 bases removed from V and 8 bases from J, the gap between germline ends came to 15 bases. CDR3 length equals 14 residues.

CDR3 DNA sequence: TGTGCCACACGGGACAGGGCCTACGAGCAGTACTTC. It is translated as CATRDRAYEQYF. J is TRBJ2-7 and V is TRBV6-1; 9 positions agree with TRBD1. Germline trimming cut 10 bases from V and 2 bases from J; bases unmatched to any gene: 3. Germline lookup yields CDR1 MNHNS and CDR2 SASEGT. The CDR3 loop spans 12 amino acids.

V and J are TRBV10-3 and TRBJ1-1; D may be TRBD1 (5 bases). The CDR3 length is 15 residues. The germline V and J ends were trimmed by 2 bases and 3 bases, with 13 bases remaining between them. The germline V gene has CDR1 ENHRY and CDR2 SYGVKD. The CDR3 DNA follows: TGTGCCATCAGTGAGAGGGGCAGCATGGACACTGAAGCTTTCTTT. Amino acid sequence: CAISERGSMDTEAFF.

There are a few counts of this clonotype. The CDR3 is CASSPPSGANEQFF. Written as DNA, the CDR3 is TGTGCCAGCTCACCTCCTAGCGGGGCCAATGAGCAGTTCTTC. This chain links TRBV18 with TRBJ2-1, with 9 nucleotides matching TRBD2. Germline V gives CDR1 KGHSH, CDR2 LQKENI. J lost 6 bases, V lost 3 bases, and 3 bases had no gene match. The CDR3 consists of 14 residues.

This clonotype occurred a few times. The V call is TRBV2, the J call TRBJ2-1, with 8 bases matching TRBD2. This CDR3 spans 14 amino acids. Per germline, CDR1 SNHLY and CDR2 FYNNEI. The J segment lost 11 bases and the V segment lost 7 bases, leaving 13 bases of the junction unmatched. The CDR3 sequence is CASTPNPLAGKQFF. The CDR3 DNA reads TGTGCCAGCACCCCGAACCCGCTAGCGGGCAAGCAGTTCTTC.

The chain uses TRBV11-2 and TRBJ2-7; 7 bases agree with TRBD2. V shed 5 bases, J shed 2 bases, and the junction held 6 bases outside the gene matches. The CDR3 extends over 14 amino acids. Germline V lookup: CDR1 SGHAT, CDR2 FQNNGV. Here the CDR3 reads CASSIGGGAYEQYF. As DNA, the CDR3 is TGTGCCAGCAGCATAGGCGGGGGAGCCTACGAGCAGTACTTC.

The J gene is TRBJ1-5, the V gene TRBV10-3; 8 nucleotides match TRBD1. The CDR3 sequence is 16 residues long. In germline, CDR1 is ENHRY, CDR2 SYGVKD. The junction had 8 bases not matched to a gene; V was cut back by 3 bases and J by 4 bases. This chain's CDR3 is CAISDPGQGLNQPQHF. The CDR3 bases are TGTGCCATCAGTGACCCCGGACAGGGCCTGAATCAGCCCCAGCATTTT.

The rearrangement uses TRBV2 and TRBJ1-1, with a tentative D call TRBD1 (5 bases). V lost 7 bases and J 0 bases, leaving 15 bases between the germline ends. The CDR3 sequence is 15 residues long. The germline gives CDR1 SNHLY, CDR2 FYNNEI. The CDR3 coding sequence is TGTGCCAGCACCCTTACCGGGGGGTTGAACACTGAAGCTTTCTTT. As protein: CASTLTGGLNTEAFF.

This clonotype has only a few counts. The J gene is TRBJ2-7, the V gene TRBV29-1, with a possible D match to TRBD2 (6 bases). V was trimmed by 4 bases and J by 3 bases, leaving 13 bases between them. Per germline, CDR1 SQVTM and CDR2 ANQGSEA. The CDR3 extends over 13 amino acids. The CDR3 coding sequence is TGCAGCGTTGTGGGGGGAATCGGCTACGAGCAGTACTTC. Translating gives CSVVGGIGYEQYF.

The chain combines TRBV5-1 with TRBJ1-2, with D possibly being TRBD1 (6 bases). The V gene lost 4 bases and the J gene lost 4 bases, with 14 bases spanning the gap. The CDR3 contains 14 residues. Germline V gene lookup returns CDR1 SGHRS and CDR2 YFSETQ. CDR3 sequence reads: CASSLAGTTYGYTF. DNA for the CDR3: TGCGCCAGCAGCCTCGCCGGGACAACCTATGGCTACACCTTC.

In its sample, this clonotype was seen a few times. The rearrangement links TRBV28 to TRBJ2-7; 7 bases are a match to TRBD1. J lost 1 base, V lost 5 bases, and 5 bases had no gene match. The CDR3 is 14 residues long. Looked up from germline, CDR1 is MDHEN and CDR2 is SYDVKM. In DNA, the CDR3 is TGTGCCAGCAGTAGACAGGGAGCTTCCTACGAGCAGTACTTC. As protein: CASSRQGASYEQYF.

The chain links TRBV20-1 to TRBJ2-4, with 10 bases that match TRBD2. The J call is doubtful: the DNA matches TRBJ2-5 better. Germline V gives CDR1 DFQATT, CDR2 SNEGSKA (reference sequence). The CDR3 has 15 amino acids. Here the CDR3 reads CSARGLAGGAETQYF. The CDR3 coding sequence is TGCAGTGCTAGAGGATTAGCGGGAGGAGCAGAGACCCAGTACTTC.

This clonotype was detected only a few times. This rearrangement joins TRBV3-1 to TRBJ1-2; 8 nucleotides agree with TRBD1. The germline V gene encodes CDR1 LGHDT and CDR2 YNNKEL (reference sequence). The CDR3 extends over 15 amino acids. V lost 1 base to trimming and J lost 4 bases; unmatched junction nucleotides: 5. Here the CDR3 reads CASSQGTGSSYGYTF. The DNA for the CDR3 is TGTGCCAGCAGCCAAGGGACAGGGAGTTCCTATGGCTACACCTTC.

This chain connects TRBV9 to TRBJ1-1; D perhaps matches TRBD1 (5 bases). CDR3 length: 14 amino acids. The V end was cut by 6 bases, the J end by 7 bases, with 19 bases between. Per the germline V gene, CDR1 is SGDLS and CDR2 is YYNGEE. CDR3: CASTPVGGTDEAFF. The CDR3 DNA is TGTGCCAGCACCCCGGTGGGGGGGACGGATGAAGCTTTCTTT.